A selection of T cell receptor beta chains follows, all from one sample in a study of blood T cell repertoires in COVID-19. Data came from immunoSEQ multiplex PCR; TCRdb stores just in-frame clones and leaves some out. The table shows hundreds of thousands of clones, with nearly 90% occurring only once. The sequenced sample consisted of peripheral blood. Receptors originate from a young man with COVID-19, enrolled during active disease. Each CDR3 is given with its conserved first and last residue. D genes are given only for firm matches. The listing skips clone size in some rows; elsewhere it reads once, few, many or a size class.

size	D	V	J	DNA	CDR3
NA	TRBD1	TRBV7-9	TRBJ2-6	TGTGCCAGCACCACAGGACAGGGGCGATCCTACTCTGGGGCCAACGTCCTGACTTTC	CASTTGQGRSYSGANVLTF
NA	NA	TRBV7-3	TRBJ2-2	TGTGCCAGCAGCAGTAGCGGAAGCGGGGAGCTGTTTTTT	CASSSSGSGELFF
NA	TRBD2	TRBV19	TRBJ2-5	TGTGCCAGTACCGCTAGGGGGCTAGCGGGGTACCAAGAGACCCAGTACTTC	CASTARGLAGYQETQYF
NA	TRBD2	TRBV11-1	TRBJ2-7	TGTGCCAGCAGCCTGGTAGCGGGAGTTCGAGAGCAGTACTTC	CASSLVAGVREQYF
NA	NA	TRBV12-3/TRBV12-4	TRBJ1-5	TGTGCCAGCAGTCCGGGCAATCAGCCCCAGCATTTT	CASSPGNQPQHF
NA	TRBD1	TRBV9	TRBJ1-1	TGTGCCAGCAGCGCATGGACAGGGAACACTGAAGCTTTCTTT	CASSAWTGNTEAFF
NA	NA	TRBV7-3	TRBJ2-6	TGTGCCAGCAGCCTAGGGGGAGCCTCTGGGGCCAACGTCCTGACTTTC	CASSLGGASGANVLTF
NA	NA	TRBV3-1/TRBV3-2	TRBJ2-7	TGTGCCAGCAGCCAAAAACAGGGCTCCTACGAGCAGTACTTC	CASSQKQGSYEQYF
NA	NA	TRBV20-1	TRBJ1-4	TGCAGTGCTCTAGGACGGGGACTGTTTTTT	CSALGRGLFF
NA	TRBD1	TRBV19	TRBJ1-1	TGTGCCAGTAGTACGGACAGGGATACTGAAGCTTTCTTT	CASSTDRDTEAFF
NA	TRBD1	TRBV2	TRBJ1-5	TGTGCCAGCTCAGACAGGGGCCCCGATCAGCCCCAGCATTTT	CASSDRGPDQPQHF
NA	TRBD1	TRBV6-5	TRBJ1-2	TGTGCCACCCAGACAGGGGGCTACGGCTACACCTTC	CATQTGGYGYTF
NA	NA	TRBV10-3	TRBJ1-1	TGTGCCATCAGCTCATCGGGACAAATGAACACTGAAGCTTTCTTT	CAISSSGQMNTEAFF
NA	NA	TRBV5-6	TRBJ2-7	TGTGCCAGCAGCTTTTCAAACGAGCAGTACTTC	CASSFSNEQYF
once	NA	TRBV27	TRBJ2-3	TGTGCCAGCATGTGGCAGGAGGGAACAGATACGCAGTATTTT	CASMWQEGTDTQYF
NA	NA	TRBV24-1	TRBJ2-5	TGTGCCACCACCGCCCCGCAGCAAGAGACCCAGTACTTC	CATTAPQQETQYF
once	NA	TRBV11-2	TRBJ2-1	TGTGCCAGCAGCTTCAATCCCATCAATGAGCAGTTCTTC	CASSFNPINEQFF
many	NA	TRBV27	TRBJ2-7	TGTGCCAGCAGTCCGTCCTCTTCCCTCGAGCAGTACTTC	CASSPSSSLEQYF
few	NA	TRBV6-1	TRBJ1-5	TGTGCCAGCAGTGCTGGGGCAGCTCATAGCAATCAGCCCCAGCATTTT	CASSAGAAHSNQPQHF
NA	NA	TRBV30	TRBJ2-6	TGTGCCTGGACGGTCGACTCTGGGGCCAACGTCCTGACTTTC	CAWTVDSGANVLTF
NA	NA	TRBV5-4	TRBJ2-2	TGTGCCAGCAGCAAGGAGGGCAGGGTGAACACCGGGGAGCTGTTTTTT	CASSKEGRVNTGELFF
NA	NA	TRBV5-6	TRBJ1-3	TGTGCCAGCAGCTTGGGGGCCTTAGGAGGCACCATATATTTT	CASSLGALGGTIYF
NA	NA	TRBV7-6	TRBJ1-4	TGTGCCAGCAGCTTGGGGGGAAGCGAAAAACTGTTTTTT	CASSLGGSEKLFF
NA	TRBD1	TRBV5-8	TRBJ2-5	TGTGCCAGCAGCCTGAGACAGGGGTCTTTCACTAGGGAGACCCAGTACTTC	CASSLRQGSFTRETQYF
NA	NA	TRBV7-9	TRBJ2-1	TGTGCCAGCAGCTTAGTCCCCCAATCCAATGAGCAGTTCTTC	CASSLVPQSNEQFF
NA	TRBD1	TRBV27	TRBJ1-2	TGTGCCAGCAGTCTGGCCGGGACAGGGAAAAGCTACACCTTC	CASSLAGTGKSYTF
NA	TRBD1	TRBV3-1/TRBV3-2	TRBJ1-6	TGTGCCAGCAGCCGAGGACAGGGGAGTTCACCCCTCCACTTT	CASSRGQGSSPLHF
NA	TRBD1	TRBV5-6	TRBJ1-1	TGTGCCAGCAGGCGTCGACAGGGGGGGTTCGCTTTCTTT	CASRRRQGGFAFF
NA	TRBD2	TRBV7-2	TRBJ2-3	TGTGCCAGCAGCTTTGTTAGCGGGGGGGCTGGGACAGATACGCAGTATTTT	CASSFVSGGAGTDTQYF
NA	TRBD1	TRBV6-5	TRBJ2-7	TGTGCCAGCAGCAGACAGGGGACCTACGAGCAGTACTTC	CASSRQGTYEQYF
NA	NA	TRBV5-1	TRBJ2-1	TGCGCCAGCAGCTCCGGGACTCTTAACGGGGGTGAGCAGTTCTTC	CASSSGTLNGGEQFF
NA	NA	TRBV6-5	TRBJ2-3	TGTGCCAGCAGTAGGCTAGAAGGCACAGATACGCAGTATTTT	CASSRLEGTDTQYF
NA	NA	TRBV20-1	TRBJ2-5	TGCAGTGCCAACTACGGGGAGACCCAGTACTTC	CSANYGETQYF